Given below is one TCR beta chain in context. The sample belongs to a study of blood T cell repertoires in COVID-19. Study in general: Sites in the United States, Italy and Spain provided acute and convalescent COVID-19 samples. Sample material is recorded as cDNA or gDNA derived from T cells, B-cell-depleted T cells, or PBMCs.

Per the authors' pipeline: Cell counts per sample came from amplifying reference gene primers. Sequencing used immunoSEQ multiplex PCR; TCRdb keeps in-frame clones, though not all of them. The V and J calls and clone size are taken from that table; D and trimming were inferred from the DNA. The table includes roughly 80,000 clones, 83% detected once. The germline V gene has CDR1 MNHNY and CDR2 SVGAGI (reference sequence). Trimming took 6 bases from V and 1 from J; bases not matched to a gene: 11. This CDR3 is built from 16 residues. The J gene is TRBJ2-5, the V gene TRBV6-6; 7 nucleotides align to TRBD1. The sequence came from a woman aged 60-75 years with acute or convalescent COVID-19. The sequencing input was peripheral blood. The CDR3 reads CASRPIQGNGQETQYF. As DNA, the CDR3 is TGTGCCAGCAGACCCATACAGGGGAATGGCCAAGAGACCCAGTACTTC.